The present entry profiles one T cell receptor (beta chain) with its context. Antigen unknown. This entry comes from a study of early T cells in non-severe SARS-CoV-2 infection. Study-wide findings and caveats: The study's VDJdb matching favored anti-spike CD8 responses and missed private and CD4 specificities.

From germline, CDR1 is DFQATT and CDR2 SNEGSKA (reference sequence). This CDR3 has 14 amino acids. Trimming at V came to 6 bases and at J to 5 bases, leaving 9 bases not matched to a gene. Individual cDNA molecules each received unique molecular identifiers attached to them. MiXCR, applied by TCRdb to the 5' RACE reads, yields one record per CDR3 protein. The sample has about 39,000 distinct CDR3 sequences, around 7.8% seen once. The chain couples TRBV20-1 to TRBJ2-3; 9 nucleotides line up with TRBD1. The sample comprised whole blood. The clonotype originates from an adult who was a healthcare worker with PCR-confirmed SARS-CoV-2 infection or an uninfected control (not recorded which). Written as DNA, the CDR3 is TGCAGTGCGGGGGGACAGGGTGACCTAGATACGCAGTATTTT. The encoded protein is CSAGGQGDLDTQYF.